This T cell receptor (beta chain) comes out of a study of blood T cell repertoires in COVID-19. Across 20 to 25 US areas, participants ranged in age from about 18 to 100 years. Exposed study participants had met a COVID-19 case within 2 weeks before entry. Libraries were prepared by immunoSEQ multiplex PCR; TCRdb keeps only in-frame clonotypes and omits some of them. The repertoire has 350,000 to 450,000 clones, roughly 90% of them found once; the top ten carry 0.8% to 0.9%. From germline, CDR1 is SGHTA and CDR2 FQGNSA. V lost 1 base, J lost 5 bases, and 20 bases lay in between. The CDR3 consists of 17 residues.

The chain has TRBV7-2 and TRBJ2-5; possibly TRBD2 for D (6 bases). The clonotype originates from a woman in her 40s who had been exposed to COVID-19. Sequencing was performed on PBMCs or T cells enriched from blood (not recorded which). The DNA for the CDR3 is TGTGCCAGCAGCTTAGGATTGGCGGGATCTGGTGTTGAGACCCAGTACTTC. Translated: CASSLGLAGSGVETQYF. The full variable domain, its missing parts supplied by reference TRBV7-2 and TRBJ2-5, is GAGVSQSPSNKVTEKGKDVELRCDPISGHTALYWYRQSLGQGLEFLIYFQGNSAPDKSGLPSDRFSAERTGGSVSTLTIQRTQQEDSAVYLCASSLGLAGSGVETQYFGPGTRLLVL.